What follows are 29 T cell receptor beta chains derived from one specimen sequenced in a study of blood T cells in healthy people across ages. A second PCR of 7 to 11 cycles used a sample-barcoded 5' primer and a J-beta primer mix. One entry per CDR3 protein results from TCRdb running MiXCR on the 5' RACE reads. The profile covers roughly 1.5 million distinct CDR3 sequences, with about 42% appearing a single time and approximately 4.1% taken by the ten largest. Sequencing was done on a sample of blood. Every receptor here comes from a woman aged 18 to 35 in good health.

Remarks on this clonotype: It may be a read error: a sequence one base away is much more abundant. The chain joins TRBV6-5 to TRBJ2-5; possibly TRBD2 for D (5 bases). The CDR3 consists of 13 residues. Looked up from germline, CDR1 is MNHEY and CDR2 is SVGAGI. DNA of the CDR3: TGTACCAGCAGTGACTCTGGAGCGGATGAGCAGTACTTC. It specifies CTSSDSGADEQYF.

CDR3 sequence (DNA): TGCGCCAGCAGCCATGTTCAGGGCTCCTACGAGCAGTACTTC. Translation gives CASSHVQGSYEQYF. The chain couples TRBV4-1 to TRBJ2-7; D possibly corresponds to TRBD1 (5 bases). Germline CDR1 and CDR2: MGHRA and YSYEKL. This CDR3 is built from 14 residues. V dropped 3 bases and J dropped 0 bases, with 9 bases sitting between them.

This clonotype has more than one count but fewer than ten. The V and J genes are TRBV27 and TRBJ2-3, with D possibly being TRBD1 (7 bases). Germline V lookup: CDR1 MNHEY, CDR2 SMNVEV (reference sequence). V shed 3 bases and J shed 0 bases, with 19 bases lying between them. The CDR3 length is 18 residues. CDR3 amino acids: CASSLERGLAGSTDTQYF. The DNA for the CDR3 is TGTGCCAGCAGTTTGGAAAGGGGGCTTGCGGGAAGCACAGATACGCAGTATTTT.

The chain employs TRBV28 and TRBJ2-2; TRBD2 aligns across 7 bases. CDR3 length equals 14 residues. Trimming at V came to 8 bases and at J to 1 base, leaving 4 bases not matched to a gene. CDR1 and CDR2 from the germline V gene are MDHEN and SYDVKM. As DNA, the CDR3 is TGTGCCAGCTTGGGCGGGGGGAACACCGGGGAGCTGTTTTTT. Translation: CASLGGGNTGELFF.

This clonotype was detected once. Relative to the germline gene, one junction end is altered; a read error may explain this. The J gene is TRBJ2-3, the V gene TRBV7-9; D is possibly TRBD1 (5 bases). The germline V gene encodes CDR1 SEHNR and CDR2 FQNEAQ (reference sequence). The CDR3 contains 15 residues. This CDR3 reads CASSLSTDTTGTQYF. The CDR3 coding sequence is TGTGCCAGCAGCTTGTCGACAGACACCACAGGTACGCAGTATTTT.

This clonotype was picked up a small number of times. This sequence joins TRBV27 and TRBJ1-1, with D unclear. This CDR3 has 13 residues. CDR1 MNHEY and CDR2 SMNVEV come from the germline V gene (reference sequence). The V gene lost 5 bases and the J gene lost 5 bases, with 12 bases spanning the gap. For the CDR3, the DNA is TGTGCCAGCAGTATCGGGCGGCGGACTGAAGCTTTCTTT. Translated, it gives CASSIGRRTEAFF.

A note on this clonotype: One base away lies a much larger clone, so this may be a sequencing read error. The chain is built from TRBV6-6 and TRBJ1-2, with TRBD1 identical over 8 bases. The CDR3 is 15 amino acids. Germline V gives CDR1 MNHNY, CDR2 SVGAGI (reference sequence). The DNA for the CDR3 is TGTGCCAGCAGCTCAAACGGACAGGGATACTATGGCTGCACCTTC. Its translation is CASSSNGQGYYGCTF.

The table lists this clonotype with many counts. This chain uses TRBV20-1 with TRBJ2-3; 9 nucleotides align to TRBD1. Germline CDR1 is DFQATT and CDR2 is SNEGSKA (reference sequence). V lost 7 bases, J lost 0 bases, and 2 bases stayed unmatched. The CDR3 is 13 residues long. CDR3 coding DNA: TGCAGTGGCGGACAGGGGAGCACAGATACGCAGTATTTT. Encoded protein: CSGGQGSTDTQYF.

The chain joins TRBV7-2 to TRBJ2-1; TRBD2 might be the D (6 bases). Trimming cost V 4 bases and J 4 bases, with 17 bases left between them. The CDR3 loop spans 16 amino acids. Germline V lookup: CDR1 SGHTA, CDR2 FQGNSA. As DNA, the CDR3 is TGTGCCAGCAGCTCGCCTAGCGCTATTCAGTACAATGAGCAGTTCTTC. Translation: CASSSPSAIQYNEQFF. The complete variable domain, with remaining parts taken from reference TRBV7-2 and TRBJ2-1, reads GAGVSQSPSNKVTEKGKDVELRCDPISGHTALYWYRQSLGQGLEFLIYFQGNSAPDKSGLPSDRFSAERTGGSVSTLTIQRTQQEDSAVYLCASSSPSAIQYNEQFFGPGTRLTVL.

Remarks on this clonotype: At one boundary the junction diverges from the germline segment, which might be a read error. CDR3 nucleotides: TGTGCCAGCAGCCGACAGGGTATCTATGGCCACACCTTC. Its protein product is CASSRQGIYGHTF. The rearrangement links TRBV7-2 to TRBJ1-2, with TRBD1 matching 7 bases. The CDR3 runs 13 residues. Germline V gene data show CDR1 as SGHTA and CDR2 as FQGNSA.

The chain links TRBV20-1 to TRBJ1-5, with 8 bases identical to TRBD1. Germline assignment: CDR1 DFQATT and CDR2 SNEGSKA (reference sequence). This CDR3 is 14 amino acids long. The CDR3 reads CSAVRQGPNQPQHF. As DNA, the CDR3 is TGCAGCGCAGTCAGACAGGGGCCGAATCAGCCCCAGCATTTT.

CDR3: CAIRGTGAAYEQYF. The CDR3 nucleotides read TGTGCCATCAGGGGAACAGGGGCCGCCTACGAGCAGTACTTC. The chain uses TRBV10-3 and TRBJ2-7; TRBD1 agrees at 7 bases. The CDR3 is made up of 14 amino acids. The V gene's germline CDR1 is ENHRY and CDR2 SYGVKD. With 6 bases clipped from V and 2 bases from J, the junction kept 7 bases outside the gene matches.

The rearrangement links TRBV4-1 to TRBJ2-4; D unresolved. The DNA matches TRBJ2-5 better at its end, which makes the J call doubtful. CDR1 is MGHRA, CDR2 YSYEKL, per germline. The CDR3 is made up of 13 amino acids. CDR3 nucleotides: TGCGCCAGCAGCCAGTGGCGGAAAGAGACCCAGTACTTC. Amino acid sequence: CASSQWRKETQYF.

The V call is TRBV20-1, the J call TRBJ2-5; D may be TRBD2 (7 bases). The CDR3 is made up of 13 amino acids. Trimming left V 5 bases short and J 11 bases short, with 21 bases between. CDR1 and CDR2 from the germline V gene are DFQATT and SNEGSKA (reference sequence). CDR3 loop: CSASGGPYNEQYF. The CDR3 DNA follows: TGCAGTGCTTCCGGGGGGCCCTACAATGAGCAGTACTTC.

The chain carries TRBV12-1 and TRBJ1-1. TRBV12-1 is deemed a pseudogene. The CDR3 is made up of 12 amino acids. For the CDR3, the DNA is TGTGCCAGCAGCTTTGCGACAGTTGAAGCTTTCTTT. Translating gives CASSFATVEAFF.

The V and J genes are TRBV14 and TRBJ2-7, with unresolved D. The CDR3 is made up of 15 amino acids. CDR1 is SGHDN, CDR2 FVKESK, per germline. V was pared by 0 bases and J by 4 bases, with 13 bases between. The chain's CDR3 is CASSQENLGLYEQYF. CDR3 coding DNA: TGTGCCAGCAGCCAAGAGAATCTGGGTTTGTACGAGCAGTACTTC.

The chain joins TRBV29-1 to TRBJ2-3; possibly TRBD1 or TRBD2 for D (6 bases each). The CDR3 consists of 15 residues. Germline values: CDR1 SQVTM, CDR2 ANQGSEA. The V end lost 3 bases, the J end lost 1 base, and 14 bases lay between the germline ends. This chain's CDR3 is CSVEKGGVGTDTQYF. In nucleotides, the CDR3 is TGCAGCGTTGAGAAGGGGGGCGTCGGCACAGATACGCAGTATTTT.

This clonotype occurred many times. The CDR3 region has the DNA TGTGCCAGCACCCCCCTCTCCTACAATGAGCAGTTCTTC. This gives the protein CASTPLSYNEQFF. V and J are TRBV7-9 and TRBJ2-1; D ambiguous. Germline loops: CDR1 SEHNR, CDR2 FQNEAQ (reference sequence). The CDR3 sequence is 13 residues long. V was trimmed by 7 bases and J by 0 bases, leaving 7 bases between them.

This clonotype was found a few times. The CDR3 here is CASSTPGTRVIEQYF. The CDR3 coding sequence is TGTGCCAGCAGTACTCCCGGGACAAGGGTTATCGAGCAGTACTTC. The genes are TRBV11-2 and TRBJ2-7; a possible D gene is TRBD1 (6 bases). V lost 6 bases and J lost 6, with 21 bases in between. The CDR3 has 15 amino acids. Looked up from germline, CDR1 is SGHAT and CDR2 is FQNNGV.

The gene calls are TRBV4-2 and TRBJ2-5, with 9 bases lining up with TRBD2. Germline values: CDR1 LGHNA, CDR2 YNFKEQ. This CDR3 comprises 18 residues. V was clipped by 0 bases and J by 5 bases; unmatched bases: 13. CDR3 sequence reads: CASSQDGGGGAMGETQYF. The CDR3 coding sequence is TGTGCCAGCAGCCAAGATGGTGGCGGGGGGGCTATGGGCGAGACCCAGTACTTC.

Details on this clonotype: One junction end does not reproduce the germline sequence, and a read error may be involved. The chain links TRBV12-3 or TRBV12-4 to TRBJ2-1; 8 nucleotides match TRBD2. The CDR3 covers 14 residues. CDR3 in DNA: TGTGCCAGCAGTCTAGCAAGCGGGAGCCCTGAGCAGTTCTTC. It codes for CASSLASGSPEQFF.

This chain links TRBV7-2 with TRBJ1-2; D gene uncertain. In germline, CDR1 is SGHTA, CDR2 FQGNSA. The CDR3 sequence is 15 residues long. The germline V and J ends were trimmed by 8 bases and 0 bases, with 16 bases remaining between them. This CDR3 is CASAPSPDSNYGYTF. The CDR3 region has the DNA TGTGCCAGCGCCCCAAGTCCGGACTCTAACTATGGCTACACCTTC.

Here the CDR3 reads CASSARPHLSNEQYF. The CDR3 nucleotides read TGTGCCAGCAGCGCCAGGCCCCATCTCAGCAATGAGCAGTACTTC. The chain carries TRBV7-9 and TRBJ2-7; D call uncertain. V was trimmed by 5 bases and J by 7 bases, leaving 21 bases between them. CDR1 and CDR2 from the germline V gene are SEHNR and FQNEAQ (reference sequence). CDR3 length: 15 residues.

V gene TRBV7-2 combines with J gene TRBJ1-5; D might be TRBD1 (5 bases). CDR3 length: 14 amino acids. Germline V gene lookup returns CDR1 SGHTA and CDR2 FQGNSA. The V end lost 2 bases, the J end lost 9 bases, and 14 bases lay between the germline ends. The CDR3 loop is CASSLKFGGTPQHF. The DNA of the CDR3 is TGTGCCAGCAGCTTAAAGTTTGGGGGGACGCCCCAGCATTTT.

This clonotype has a handful of counts. The chain combines TRBV28 with TRBJ2-4, with 8 nucleotides matching TRBD2. The V gene end was trimmed by 5 bases and the J gene end by 7 bases; junction bases not matched to a gene: 4. The V gene's germline CDR1 is MDHEN and CDR2 SYDVKM. This CDR3 has 13 residues. The CDR3 DNA is TGTGCCAGCAGTATACCGGGGGGGAACATTCAGTACTTC. It specifies CASSIPGGNIQYF.

The rearrangement uses TRBV20-1 and TRBJ1-2, with a possible D match to TRBD1 (5 bases). CDR1 DFQATT and CDR2 SNEGSKA come from the germline V gene (reference sequence). The CDR3 covers 13 residues. V gave up 4 bases and J gave up 3 bases, with 12 bases separating them. CDR3 amino acids: CSAKPGRHYGYTF. The CDR3 bases are TGCAGTGCTAAACCGGGACGCCACTATGGCTACACCTTC.

This clonotype was recorded once. The junction differs from germline at one of its ends, possibly a read error. V gene TRBV9 combines with J gene TRBJ2-1, with D perhaps being TRBD1 or TRBD2 (5 bases each). Looked up from germline, CDR1 is SGDLS and CDR2 is YYNGEE. This CDR3 is 17 amino acids long. CDR3 region: CASSVDLGRGSYKEQFF. CDR3 DNA: TGTGCCAGCAGCGTAGATCTGGGCCGGGGCTCCTACAAGGAGCAGTTCTTC.

This clonotype was observed a handful of times. The chain joins TRBV5-5 to TRBJ2-1; 7 bases match TRBD2. Germline assignment: CDR1 SGHKS and CDR2 YYEKEE (reference sequence). J was trimmed by 6 bases and V by 1 base; bases with no gene match: 1. The CDR3 has 13 amino acids. CDR3 sequence (DNA): TGTGCCAGCAGCTTGTGGACTAGCAATGAGCAGTTCTTC. Amino acid sequence: CASSLWTSNEQFF. Full variable domain (missing parts from reference TRBV5-5 and TRBJ2-1): DAGVTQSPTHLIKTRGQQVTLRCSPISGHKSVSWYQQVLGQGPQFIFQYYEKEERGRGNFPDRFSARQFPNYSSELNVNALLLGDSALYLCASSLWTSNEQFFGPGTRLTVL.

The sample holds many counts of this clonotype. The chain couples TRBV2 to TRBJ2-1, with a tentative D call TRBD2 (5 bases). Trimming took 4 bases from V and 5 from J, leaving 9 bases between them. The CDR3 spans 13 residues. Germline CDR1 and CDR2: SNHLY and FYNNEI. The CDR3, as DNA: TGTGCCAGCAGTGCAGTGGGAGACAATGAGCAGTTCTTC. This translates into CASSAVGDNEQFF. Full variable domain (outside the CDR3, taken from reference TRBV2 and TRBJ2-1): EPEVTQTPSHQVTQMGQEVILRCVPISNHLYFYWYRQILGQKVEFLVSFYNNEISEKSEIFDDQFSVERPDGSNFTLKIRSTKLEDSAMYFCASSAVGDNEQFFGPGTRLTVL.